A single T cell receptor beta chain is shown here with its context. These data are taken from a study of cytomegalovirus exposure and HLA in healthy donors. PCR used 60 Vbeta primers and 13 Jbeta primers. Clones were read by immunoSEQ multiplex PCR, and TCRdb kept only the in-frame ones, dropping some. Recorded for this sample: about 200,000 clones. Germline CDR1 is GTSNPN and CDR2 is SVGIG (reference sequence). The CDR3 sequence is 16 residues long. Trimming cost V 0 bases and J 0 bases; bases outside gene matches: 5. This receptor was taken from a boy between 10 and 17 years old in good health and CMV-seronegative. Sequenced sample: PBMCs. The genes are TRBV30 and TRBJ1-2, with 9 nucleotides matching TRBD1. The DNA of the CDR3 is TGTGCCTGGAGTGTGGGGACAGGGATTTCTAACTATGGCTACACCTTC. Its translation: CAWSVGTGISNYGYTF.